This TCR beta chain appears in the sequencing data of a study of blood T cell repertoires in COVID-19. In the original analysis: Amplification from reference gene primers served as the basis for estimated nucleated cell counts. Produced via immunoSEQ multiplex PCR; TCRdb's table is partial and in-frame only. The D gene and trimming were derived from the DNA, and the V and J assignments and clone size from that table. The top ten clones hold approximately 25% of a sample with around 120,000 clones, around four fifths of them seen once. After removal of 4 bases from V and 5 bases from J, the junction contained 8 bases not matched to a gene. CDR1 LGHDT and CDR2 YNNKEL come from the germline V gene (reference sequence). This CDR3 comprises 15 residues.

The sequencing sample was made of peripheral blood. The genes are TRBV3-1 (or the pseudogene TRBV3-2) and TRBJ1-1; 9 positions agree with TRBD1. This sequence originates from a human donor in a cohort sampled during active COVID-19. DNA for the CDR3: TGTGCCAGCAGCCCCACAGGGGGCACTAGGACTGAAGCTTTCTTT. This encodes CASSPTGGTRTEAFF.